What follows are 18 T cell receptor beta chains derived from one specimen sequenced in a study of shared clonotypes between healthy human individuals. Clones were read by immunoSEQ multiplex PCR, and TCRdb kept only the in-frame ones, dropping some. Of about 2.4 million clones detected, roughly 93% appear once; the ten largest clones hold about 0.38%. The material sequenced was naive CD4+ T cells from PBMCs. The subset here: CD45RA+ positively selected. These receptors came from a man aged 18 to 29 in good health. Some clones in this sample may be carry-over from other donors' samples.

The chain has TRBV27 and TRBJ2-7, with 9 bases aligning to TRBD1. Per the germline V gene, CDR1 is MNHEY and CDR2 is SMNVEV (reference sequence). V shed 6 bases and J 3 bases; nucleotides not matched to a gene: 6. This CDR3 has 14 amino acids. CDR3 region: CASRPGQGGYEQYF. CDR3 coding DNA: TGTGCCAGCAGACCGGGACAGGGAGGCTACGAGCAGTACTTC.

The chain recombines TRBV28 with TRBJ1-5; 8 bases agree with TRBD1. V shed 6 bases and J 0 bases; nucleotides not matched to a gene: 13. The CDR3 is 18 residues long. Germline loops: CDR1 MDHEN, CDR2 SYDVKM. The CDR3 nucleotides read TGTGCCAGCAGACCGTCCGGACAGGGTAGATATAGCAATCAGCCCCAGCATTTT. Its protein is CASRPSGQGRYSNQPQHF.

The CDR3 DNA follows: TGTGCCAGCACCGTAAGGGGGCTCGAGCAGTACTTC. Protein product: CASTVRGLEQYF. J is TRBJ2-7 and V is TRBV6-1; 7 nucleotides match TRBD1. Germline CDR1 MNHNS, CDR2 SASEGT. The V segment lost 7 bases and the J segment 6 bases; nucleotides outside the gene matches: 6. CDR3 length: 12 amino acids.

CDR3 amino acids: CASSRTGGITDTQYF. DNA for the CDR3: TGTGCCAGCAGTCGAACGGGAGGGATCACAGATACGCAGTATTTT. The chain combines TRBV2 with TRBJ2-3; TRBD2 matches 8 bases. The germline V gene has CDR1 SNHLY and CDR2 FYNNEI. The ends lost 5 bases at V and 2 bases at J; junction bases unmatched: 6. The length of the CDR3 is 15 residues.

The gene calls are TRBV4-3 and TRBJ1-3; TRBD1 agrees at 7 bases. Per germline, CDR1 LGHNA and CDR2 YSLEER. V shed 1 base and J 2 bases; nucleotides not matched to a gene: 5. This CDR3 contains 16 residues. DNA of the CDR3: TGCGCCAGCAGCCAAGTGAGCCAGGGGGCTGGAAACACCATATATTTT. Amino acids: CASSQVSQGAGNTIYF.

This clone has just one count. Other DNA sequences of this sample code for an identical CDR3. This chain joins TRBV18 and TRBJ2-5; D unresolved. V lost 2 bases and J 5 bases, leaving 9 bases between the germline ends. This CDR3 is built from 13 residues. The germline V gene encodes CDR1 KGHSH and CDR2 LQKENI. CDR3 nucleotide sequence: TGTGCCAGCTCACCAGGGTTGGGTGAGACCCAGTACTTC. It yields the protein CASSPGLGETQYF.

The chain joins TRBV5-1 to TRBJ2-7; 7 nucleotides align to TRBD2. CDR3 length: 14 residues. Germline lookup yields CDR1 SGHRS and CDR2 YFSETQ. V gave up 2 bases and J gave up 3 bases; unmatched junction bases: 5. The CDR3 DNA follows: TGCGCCAGCAGCTTCCTAGCGGACGGCTACGAGCAGTACTTC. Translation gives CASSFLADGYEQYF. Together with reference TRBV5-1 and TRBJ2-7, the CDR3 gives the full variable domain: KAGVTQTPRYLIKTRGQQVTLSCSPISGHRSVSWYQQTPGQGLQFLFEYFSETQRNKGNFPGRFSGRQFSNSRSEMNVSTLELGDSALYLCASSFLADGYEQYFGPGTRLTVT.

V and J are TRBV28 and TRBJ2-5; 8 bases are shared with TRBD2. Germline lookup yields CDR1 MDHEN and CDR2 SYDVKM. With V trimmed by 6 bases and J by 2 bases, 11 bases remained unmatched. The CDR3 spans 16 residues. CDR3: CASRQVGTRSQETQYF. The CDR3 DNA sequence: TGTGCCAGCAGACAGGTGGGGACTAGGTCACAAGAGACCCAGTACTTC.

The chain is built from TRBV5-4 and TRBJ2-1; 13 bases fit TRBD2. With V trimmed by 4 bases and J by 11 bases, 9 bases remained unmatched. This CDR3 is built from 15 residues. In germline, CDR1 is SGHNT, CDR2 YYREEE (reference sequence). The CDR3 reads CASSPGAGTSGKQFF. In DNA form, the CDR3 reads TGTGCCAGCAGCCCGGGGGCCGGGACTAGCGGGAAGCAGTTCTTC. The variable domain in full, completed from reference TRBV5-4 and TRBJ2-1, reads ETGVTQSPTHLIKTRGQQVTLRCSSQSGHNTVSWYQQALGQGPQFIFQYYREEENGRGNFPPRFSGLQFPNYSSELNVNALELDDSALYLCASSPGAGTSGKQFFGPGTRLTVL.

As DNA, the CDR3 is TGTGCCAGCAGTGATCCCCTTCGGGATTTGACCTACAATGAGCAGTTCTTC. This translates into CASSDPLRDLTYNEQFF. The genes are TRBV2 and TRBJ2-1; D perhaps matches TRBD2 (5 bases). The V end was cut by 3 bases, the J end by 2 bases, with 17 bases between. CDR1 and CDR2 from the germline V gene are SNHLY and FYNNEI. The CDR3 spans 17 residues.

The chain uses TRBV2 and TRBJ1-4; D is uncertain. Germline V lookup: CDR1 SNHLY, CDR2 FYNNEI. Trimming removed 7 bases from V and 7 bases from J, with 13 bases in between. This CDR3 region has 13 residues. CDR3 DNA: TGTGCCAGCACAGAGTACTTGGGTGAAAAACTGTTTTTT. Its translation: CASTEYLGEKLFF.

The chain couples TRBV28 to TRBJ2-7; weak D call: TRBD2 (5 bases). Germline values: CDR1 MDHEN, CDR2 SYDVKM. With 8 bases removed from V and 3 bases from J, the gap between germline ends came to 11 bases. The CDR3 extends over 12 amino acids. The CDR3 coding sequence is TGTGCCAGCCTTGGCGGGTTCTACGAGCAGTACTTC. Translation: CASLGGFYEQYF.

V usage is TRBV9 and J usage is TRBJ2-2; no reliable D call. Looked up from germline, CDR1 is SGDLS and CDR2 is YYNGEE. V was trimmed by 7 bases and J by 8 bases, leaving 12 bases between them. CDR3 length: 12 residues. The CDR3 spells CASGRAGGELFF. The CDR3 nucleotides are TGTGCCAGCGGCCGAGCTGGGGGGGAGCTGTTTTTT.

This sequence joins TRBV5-1 and TRBJ1-3; 9 bases agree with TRBD1. CDR1 is SGHRS and CDR2 is YFSETQ in the germline V gene. The CDR3 extends over 18 amino acids. The V segment lost 4 bases and the J segment 0 bases; nucleotides outside the gene matches: 11. CDR3 nucleotide sequence: TGCGCCAGCAGCCTGGGCGGGACAGGGAGTTACTCTGGAAACACCATATATTTT. Translating gives CASSLGGTGSYSGNTIYF.

The CDR3 sequence is CASTPDPGVETQYF. CDR3 nucleotides: TGTGCCAGCACCCCCGACCCGGGTGTGGAGACCCAGTACTTC. The chain links TRBV9 to TRBJ2-5; D not resolved. CDR1 is SGDLS and CDR2 is YYNGEE in the germline V gene. The CDR3 extends over 14 amino acids. V was pared by 6 bases and J by 5 bases, with 17 bases between.

This clone is a singleton in its sample. V usage is TRBV5-1 and J usage is TRBJ1-3, with D maybe TRBD1 (6 bases). The CDR3 runs 14 residues. V lost 6 bases, J lost 0 bases, and 10 bases lay in between. Looked up from germline, CDR1 is SGHRS and CDR2 is YFSETQ. The CDR3 nucleotides read TGCGCCAGCACCGACAGGAACTCTGGAAACACCATATATTTT. This translates into CASTDRNSGNTIYF.

CDR3 sequence: CASSLLAGFNNEQFF. In nucleotides, the CDR3 is TGTGCCAGCAGCCTACTAGCGGGGTTTAACAATGAGCAGTTCTTC. The chain uses TRBV11-1 and TRBJ2-1, with 10 bases that match TRBD2. This CDR3 is 15 amino acids long. Germline CDR1 reads SGHAT; CDR2 reads FQDESV (reference sequence). With V trimmed by 5 bases and J by 5 bases, 6 bases remained unmatched. The full variable domain, with the rest looked up from reference TRBV11-1 and TRBJ2-1, is EAEVAQSPRYKITEKSQAVAFWCDPISGHATLYWYRQILGQGPELLVQFQDESVVDDSQLPKDRFSAERLKGVDSTLKIQPAELGDSAMYLCASSLLAGFNNEQFFGPGTRLTVL.

The rearrangement links TRBV2 to TRBJ2-2; maybe TRBD1 (7 bases). Germline V gene lookup returns CDR1 SNHLY and CDR2 FYNNEI. The ends were cut back, 6 bases at V and 4 bases at J, with 15 bases in the middle. The length of the CDR3 is 15 residues. The CDR3 DNA reads TGTGCCAGCAGATCGCAGGGGGGCGTCACCGGGGAGCTGTTTTTT. Translation: CASRSQGGVTGELFF.